The clone carrying this T cell receptor beta chain was seen repeatedly, ten times or more. The antigen remains undetermined. This entry belongs to a study of Graves' ophthalmopathy and Graves' hyperthyroidism. Study-level findings and limits: Also, most clonotypes expanded in the thyroid above 0.001 frequency appeared in blood.

Aged 18 to 65, the patients with hyperthyroidism had under 2 months' duration and were newly diagnosed. Patients were diagnosed from clinical symptoms, serum thyroxine, TRAb, thyroid ultrasound and orbital computed tomography. Per the germline V gene, CDR1 is PRHDT and CDR2 is FYEKMQ (reference sequence). This CDR3 region has 15 residues. With 1 base removed from V and 7 bases from J, the gap between germline ends came to 11 bases. The sequenced template was RNA, covering the TCR beta CDR3 region. The authors performed first-round RT-PCR with HTBI primers and then a second-round multiplex PCR. One entry per CDR3 protein results from TCRdb running MiXCR on the multiplex PCR reads. This table has around 1,000,000 distinct CDR3 sequences, about 38% appearing once.

The receptor comes from an adult man with Graves' hyperthyroidism. The source material was peripheral blood or thyroid tissue (not recorded which). V and J are TRBV13 and TRBJ1-6; possible D gene TRBD1, 6 bases. CDR3 residues: CASSLAGERNSPLHF. In nucleotides, the CDR3 is TGTGCCAGCAGCTTAGCAGGGGAACGCAATTCACCCCTCCACTTT.